This T cell receptor beta chain is from a study of blood T cell repertoires in COVID-19. Here immunoSEQ multiplex PCR was the method, and the copy in TCRdb shows in-frame clones only, minus some. The sample lists 100,000 to 150,000 clones, about 79% seen once, with around 17% in the top ten. This clone has a single count. Looked up from germline, CDR1 is KGHSH and CDR2 is LQKENI. Trimming removed 9 bases from V and 6 bases from J, with 14 bases in between. The CDR3 length is 12 residues. J is TRBJ1-2 and V is TRBV18, with TRBD1 as a possible D gene (6 bases). This TCR came from a woman aged 45-60 years with acute or convalescent COVID-19. Specimen: peripheral blood. CDR3 sequence: CASYRDNNGYTF. The CDR3, as DNA: TGTGCCAGTTACAGGGATAATAATGGCTACACCTTC.